This TCR beta chain emerged from a study of blood T cell dynamics during melanoma immunotherapy. This clone was found once. The time point is: week 3, after first cycle of checkpoint inhibitor. Unmatched junction bases numbered 4, after V lost 4 bases and J lost 2 bases. This CDR3 is 15 amino acids long. Germline CDR1 reads MDHEN; CDR2 reads SYDVKM. Every bulk PBMC sample received the same 350 ng of DNA. Profiling relied on immunoSEQ multiplex PCR, and the TCRdb table lists in-frame clones only, not all of them. The table has under 20,000 clones, 87% seen once; the top ten hold roughly 7.1%. This specimen was blood, taken from a patient treated with checkpoint blockade. This TCR derives from a human donor with melanoma. This chain links TRBV28 with TRBJ1-4; TRBD1 agrees at 7 bases. The CDR3 DNA is TGTGCCAGCAGTTCCCCGGGACAGACTAATGAAAAACTGTTTTTT. Translated: CASSSPGQTNEKLFF.